This TCR beta chain was sequenced in a study of CD8+ T cells in alopecia areata. PBMCs served as the source from which CD4+ and CD8+ T cells were sorted. RNA extraction and reverse transcription yielded cDNA as sequencing template. Clones were sequenced by immunoSEQ multiplex PCR, and TCRdb holds only the in-frame ones, with some missing. The sample consists of approximately 65,000 clones, around 49% of them appearing once. The CDR3 is 13 residues long. Germline CDR1 is SGDLS and CDR2 is YYNGEE. V was shortened by 0 bases and J by 8 bases, with 9 bases between the two germline ends. This sequence was found in a human donor with alopecia areata. The sample here was CD8+ T cells sorted from blood, taken at week 0. V gene TRBV9 combines with J gene TRBJ1-5; D not certain. Here the CDR3 reads CASSVGGREPQHF. The CDR3 nucleotides read TGTGCCAGCAGCGTAGGTGGACGAGAGCCCCAGCATTTT.